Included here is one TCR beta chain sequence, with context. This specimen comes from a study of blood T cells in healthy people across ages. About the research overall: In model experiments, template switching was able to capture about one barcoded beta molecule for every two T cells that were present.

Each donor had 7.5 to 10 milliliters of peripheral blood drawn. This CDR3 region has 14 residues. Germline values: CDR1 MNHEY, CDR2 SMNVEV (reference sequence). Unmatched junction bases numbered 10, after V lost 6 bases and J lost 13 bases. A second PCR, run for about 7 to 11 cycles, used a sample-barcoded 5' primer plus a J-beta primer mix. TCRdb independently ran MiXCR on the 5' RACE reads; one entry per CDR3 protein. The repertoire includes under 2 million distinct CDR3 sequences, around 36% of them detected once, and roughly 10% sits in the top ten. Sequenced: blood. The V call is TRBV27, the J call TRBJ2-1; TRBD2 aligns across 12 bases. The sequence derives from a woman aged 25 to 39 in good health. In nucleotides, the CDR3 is TGTGCCAGCAGGCCGGGACTAGCGGGCCGTCTTCAGTTCTTC. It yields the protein CASRPGLAGRLQFF.